This TCR beta chain stems from a study of early T cells in non-severe SARS-CoV-2 infection. Background on the study: Unsorted whole blood bulk RNA was sequenced, with unpaired chains.

This clonotype was seen ten or more times. The V gene's germline CDR1 is MNHNY and CDR2 SVGAGI (reference sequence). With 4 bases removed from V and 5 bases from J, the gap between germline ends came to 12 bases. There are 15 residues in the CDR3. TCRdb re-derived calls from the 5' RACE reads in MiXCR, one entry per CDR3 protein. The data show 35,000 to 55,000 distinct CDR3 sequences, approximately 10% seen once. This TCR derives from an adult who was a healthcare worker with PCR-confirmed SARS-CoV-2 infection or an uninfected control (not recorded which). J is TRBJ1-6 and V is TRBV6-6; the D gene is possibly TRBD1 (5 bases). Sequenced input: whole blood. DNA of the CDR3: TGTGCCAGCAGTTCGCTCGGGGCAGATAATTCACCCCTCCACTTT. Translation: CASSSLGADNSPLHF.